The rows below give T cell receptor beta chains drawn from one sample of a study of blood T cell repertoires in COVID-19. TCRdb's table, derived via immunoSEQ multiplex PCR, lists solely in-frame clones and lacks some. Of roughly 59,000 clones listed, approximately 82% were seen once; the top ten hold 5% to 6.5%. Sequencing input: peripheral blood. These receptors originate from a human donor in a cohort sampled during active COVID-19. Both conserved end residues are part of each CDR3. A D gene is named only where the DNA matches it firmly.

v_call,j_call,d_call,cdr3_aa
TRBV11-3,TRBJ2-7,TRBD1,CASSLRGTGYEQYF
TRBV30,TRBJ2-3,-,CAWSVGGYTDTQYF
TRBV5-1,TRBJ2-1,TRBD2,CASSLLGTSGNEQFF
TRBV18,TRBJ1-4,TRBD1,CASSPIQGADEKLFF
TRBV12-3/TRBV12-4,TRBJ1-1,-,CASSPGGRTEAFF
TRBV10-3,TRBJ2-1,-,CAISSRLDYNEQFF
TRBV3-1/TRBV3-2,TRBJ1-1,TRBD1,CASSHLRDSGPDTEAFF
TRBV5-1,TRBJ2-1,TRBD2,CASSSIAGGNEQFF
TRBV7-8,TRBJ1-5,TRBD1,CASSLETGGLGQPQHF
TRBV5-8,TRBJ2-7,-,CASSSFLGQYF
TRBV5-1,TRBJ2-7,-,CASSLGATGDGEQYF
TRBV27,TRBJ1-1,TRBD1,CASRKGQNMNTEAFF
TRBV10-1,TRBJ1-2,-,CASSERSARGNYGYTF
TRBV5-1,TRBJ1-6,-,CASSPRQGLSSPLHF
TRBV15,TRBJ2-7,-,CATSNLEDYEQYF
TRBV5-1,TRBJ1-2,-,CASSTAFWTGRGDGYTF
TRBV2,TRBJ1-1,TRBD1,CASSEQGAQAFF
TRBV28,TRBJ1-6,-,CASSFVLAGECHF
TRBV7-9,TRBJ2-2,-,CASSLLANTGELFF
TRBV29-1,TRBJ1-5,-,CSVGAKGGNQPQHF
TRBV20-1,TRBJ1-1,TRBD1,CSASPRTGGYQNTEAFF
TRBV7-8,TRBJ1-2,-,CASSPRGKEGLSGYTF